This TCR beta chain was obtained from a study of T cell changes during pregnancy in multiple sclerosis. Measured with immunoSEQ multiplex PCR; TCRdb has only the in-frame clones, and not every one. The table includes about 70,000 clones, approximately 94% detected once. Trimming stripped 1 base from V and 6 bases from J, with 13 bases between. The V gene's germline CDR1 is LNHNV and CDR2 YYDKDF (reference sequence). The CDR3 runs 14 residues. V is TRBV15 and J is TRBJ2-7, with a possible D match to TRBD1 (5 bases). Sample: peripheral blood, taken in the third trimester of pregnancy. The receptor was derived from a female donor with multiple sclerosis, enrolled in a pregnancy study. CDR3 sequence reads: CATSRGTRTSEQYF. The DNA of the CDR3 is TGTGCCACCAGCAGAGGCACCAGGACATCCGAGCAGTACTTC. The full variable domain, rest sourced from reference TRBV15 and TRBJ2-7, is DAMVIQNPRYQVTQFGKPVTLSCSQTLNHNVMYWYQQKSSQAPKLLFHYYDKDFNNEADTPDNFQSRRPNTSFCFLDIRSPGLGDTAMYLCATSRGTRTSEQYFGPGTRLTVT.